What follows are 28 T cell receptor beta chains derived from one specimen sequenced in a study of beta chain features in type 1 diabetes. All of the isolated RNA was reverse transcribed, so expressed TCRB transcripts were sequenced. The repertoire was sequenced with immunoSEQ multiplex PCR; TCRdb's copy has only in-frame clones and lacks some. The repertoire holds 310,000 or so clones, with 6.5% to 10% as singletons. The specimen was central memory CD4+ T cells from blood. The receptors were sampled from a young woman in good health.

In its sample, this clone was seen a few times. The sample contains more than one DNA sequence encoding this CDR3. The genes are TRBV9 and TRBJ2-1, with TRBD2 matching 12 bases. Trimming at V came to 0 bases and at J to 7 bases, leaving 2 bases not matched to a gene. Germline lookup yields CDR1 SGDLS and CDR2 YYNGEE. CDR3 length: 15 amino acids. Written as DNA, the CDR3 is TGTGCCAGCAGCGTAGGACTAGCGGGAGTTAATGAGCAGTTCTTC. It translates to CASSVGLAGVNEQFF.

The CDR3 nucleotides read TGTGCCAGTGCGTGGGTGGCGGAAGAGACCCAGTACTTC. It translates to CASAWVAEETQYF. V is TRBV19 and J is TRBJ2-5; D ambiguous. V was pared by 8 bases and J by 3 bases, with 13 bases between. The germline CDR1 and CDR2 sequences are LNHDA and SQIVND (reference sequence). CDR3 length: 13 residues.

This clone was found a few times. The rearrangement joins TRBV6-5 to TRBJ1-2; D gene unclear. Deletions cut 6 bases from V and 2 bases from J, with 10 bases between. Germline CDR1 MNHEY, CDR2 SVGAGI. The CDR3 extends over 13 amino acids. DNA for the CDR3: TGTGCCAGCAGGGATGACGGAAACTATGGCTACACCTTC. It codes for CASRDDGNYGYTF.

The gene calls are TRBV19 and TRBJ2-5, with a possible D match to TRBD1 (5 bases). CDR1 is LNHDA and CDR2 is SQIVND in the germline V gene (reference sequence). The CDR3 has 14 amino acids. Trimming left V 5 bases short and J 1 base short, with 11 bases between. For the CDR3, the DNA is TGTGCCAGTAGTGGGGCATCGGGCCAAGAGACCCAGTACTTC. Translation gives CASSGASGQETQYF.

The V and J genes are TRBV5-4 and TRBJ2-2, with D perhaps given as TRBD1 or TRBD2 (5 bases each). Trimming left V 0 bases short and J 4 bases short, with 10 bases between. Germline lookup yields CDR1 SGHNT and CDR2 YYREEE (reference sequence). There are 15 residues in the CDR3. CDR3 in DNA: TGTGCCAGCAGCTTGGGATATGGGGGCACCGGGGAGCTGTTTTTT. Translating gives CASSLGYGGTGELFF. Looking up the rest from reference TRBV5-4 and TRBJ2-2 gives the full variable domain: ETGVTQSPTHLIKTRGQQVTLRCSSQSGHNTVSWYQQALGQGPQFIFQYYREEENGRGNFPPRFSGLQFPNYSSELNVNALELDDSALYLCASSLGYGGTGELFFGEGSRLTVL.

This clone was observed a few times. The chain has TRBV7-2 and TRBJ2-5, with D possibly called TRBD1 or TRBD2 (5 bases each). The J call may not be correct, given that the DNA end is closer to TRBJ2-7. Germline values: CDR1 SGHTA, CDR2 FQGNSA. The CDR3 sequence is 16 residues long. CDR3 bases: TGTGCCAGCAGCTTAGCTCCGGGACGACGCTCCTACGAGCAGTACTTC. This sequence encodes CASSLAPGRRSYEQYF.

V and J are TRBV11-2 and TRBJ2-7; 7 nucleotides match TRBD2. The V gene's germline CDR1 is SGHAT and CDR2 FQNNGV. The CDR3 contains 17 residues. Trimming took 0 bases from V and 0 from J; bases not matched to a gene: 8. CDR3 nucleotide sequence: TGTGCCAGCAGCTTAGATCTCGGGACTACCGACTCCTACGAGCAGTACTTC. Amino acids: CASSLDLGTTDSYEQYF.

The CDR3 here is CASSLWDSYQETQYF. The CDR3 DNA is TGTGCCAGCAGCTTATGGGACTCCTACCAAGAGACCCAGTACTTC. This chain uses TRBV7-2 with TRBJ2-5, with a possible D match to TRBD2 (6 bases). V lost 2 bases and J 0 bases, leaving 10 bases between the germline ends. CDR3 size: 15 residues. In germline, CDR1 is SGHTA, CDR2 FQGNSA.

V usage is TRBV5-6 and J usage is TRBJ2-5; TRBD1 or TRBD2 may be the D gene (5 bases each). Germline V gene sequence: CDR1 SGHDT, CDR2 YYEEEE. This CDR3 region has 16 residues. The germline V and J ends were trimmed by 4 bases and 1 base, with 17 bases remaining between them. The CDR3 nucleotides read TGTGCCAGCAGCCTCGGGACCCACTCTGTCCAAGAGACCCAGTACTTC. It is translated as CASSLGTHSVQETQYF.

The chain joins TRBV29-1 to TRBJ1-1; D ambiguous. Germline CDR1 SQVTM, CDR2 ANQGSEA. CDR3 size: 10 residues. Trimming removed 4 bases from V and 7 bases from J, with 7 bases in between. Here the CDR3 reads CSVGGSEAFF. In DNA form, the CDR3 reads TGCAGCGTTGGTGGGAGTGAAGCTTTCTTT.

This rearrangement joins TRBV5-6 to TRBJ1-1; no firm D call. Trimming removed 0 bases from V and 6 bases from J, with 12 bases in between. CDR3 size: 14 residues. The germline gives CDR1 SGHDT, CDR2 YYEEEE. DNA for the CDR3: TGTGCCAGCAGCTTGGCCGCAGTGAGGTCTGAAGCTTTCTTT. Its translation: CASSLAAVRSEAFF.

CDR3 DNA: TGTGCCAGCAGCCAAGTGCTAGCGGGAGTAGTCTACGAGCAGTACTTC. Translated: CASSQVLAGVVYEQYF. The J gene is TRBJ2-7, the V gene TRBV4-2; 10 nucleotides line up with TRBD2. Losses at the gene ends were 1 base for V and 3 bases for J; bases not matched to a gene: 6. Germline loops: CDR1 LGHNA, CDR2 YNFKEQ. The CDR3 runs to 16 residues.

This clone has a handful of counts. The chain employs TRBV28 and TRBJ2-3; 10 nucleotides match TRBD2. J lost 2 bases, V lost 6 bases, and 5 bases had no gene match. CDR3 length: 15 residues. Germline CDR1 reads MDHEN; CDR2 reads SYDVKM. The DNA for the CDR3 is TGTGCCAGCAGCAGAAGCGGGAGGGCCACAGATACGCAGTATTTT. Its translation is CASSRSGRATDTQYF.

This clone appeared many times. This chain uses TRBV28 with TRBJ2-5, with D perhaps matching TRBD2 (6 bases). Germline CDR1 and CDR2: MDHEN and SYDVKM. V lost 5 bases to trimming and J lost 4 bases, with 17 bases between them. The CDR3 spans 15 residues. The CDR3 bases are TGTGCCAGCAGTCCGGACCCTTGGAGGGGAGAGACCCAGTACTTC. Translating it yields CASSPDPWRGETQYF.

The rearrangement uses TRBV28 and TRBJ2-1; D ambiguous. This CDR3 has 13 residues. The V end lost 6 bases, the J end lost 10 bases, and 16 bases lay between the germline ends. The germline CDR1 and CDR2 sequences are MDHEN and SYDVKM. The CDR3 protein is CASRFNGPPEQFF. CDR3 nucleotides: TGTGCCAGCAGGTTTAATGGGCCTCCGGAGCAGTTCTTC.

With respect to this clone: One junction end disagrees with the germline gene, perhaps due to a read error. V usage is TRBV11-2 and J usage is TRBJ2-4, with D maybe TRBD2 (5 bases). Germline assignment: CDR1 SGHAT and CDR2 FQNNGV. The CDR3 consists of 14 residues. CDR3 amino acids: CASSQDRQALAQYF. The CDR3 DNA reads TGCGCCAGCAGCCAAGATCGCCAGGCGCTAGCTCAGTACTTC.

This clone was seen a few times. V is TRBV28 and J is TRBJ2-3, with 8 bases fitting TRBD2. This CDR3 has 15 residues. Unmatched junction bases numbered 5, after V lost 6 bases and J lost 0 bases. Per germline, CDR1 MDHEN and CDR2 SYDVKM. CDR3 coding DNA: TGTGCCAGCAGCCATACTAGCGGTAGCACAGATACGCAGTATTTT. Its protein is CASSHTSGSTDTQYF. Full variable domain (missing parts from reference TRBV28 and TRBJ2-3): DVKVTQSSRYLVKRTGEKVFLECVQDMDHENMFWYRQDPGLGLRLIYFSYDVKMKEKGDIPEGYSVSREKKERFSLILESASTNQTSMYLCASSHTSGSTDTQYFGPGTRLTVL.

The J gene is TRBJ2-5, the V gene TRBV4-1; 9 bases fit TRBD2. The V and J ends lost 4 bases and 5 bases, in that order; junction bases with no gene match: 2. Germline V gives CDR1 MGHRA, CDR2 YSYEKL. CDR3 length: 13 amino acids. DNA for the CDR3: TGCGCCAGCAGCCTAGCGGGAGTGGAGACCCAGTACTTC. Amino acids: CASSLAGVETQYF.

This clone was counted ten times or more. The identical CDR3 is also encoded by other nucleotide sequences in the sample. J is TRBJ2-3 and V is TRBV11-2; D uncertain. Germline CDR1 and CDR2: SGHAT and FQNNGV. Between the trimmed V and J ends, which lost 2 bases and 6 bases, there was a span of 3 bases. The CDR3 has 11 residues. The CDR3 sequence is CASSLRDTQYF. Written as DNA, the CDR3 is TGTGCCAGCAGCTTAAGGGATACGCAGTATTTT.

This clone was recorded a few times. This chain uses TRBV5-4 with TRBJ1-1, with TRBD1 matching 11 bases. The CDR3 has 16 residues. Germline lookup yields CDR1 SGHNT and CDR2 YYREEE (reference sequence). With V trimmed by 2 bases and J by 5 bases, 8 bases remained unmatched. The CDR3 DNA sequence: TGTGCCAGCAGCTTTGGGACAGGGGGTAGTAGGACTGAAGCTTTCTTT. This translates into CASSFGTGGSRTEAFF.

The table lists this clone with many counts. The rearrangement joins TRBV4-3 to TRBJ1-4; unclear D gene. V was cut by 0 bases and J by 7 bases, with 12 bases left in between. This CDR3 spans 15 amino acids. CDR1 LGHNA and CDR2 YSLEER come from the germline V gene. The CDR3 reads CASSQDRARGEKLFF. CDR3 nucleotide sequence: TGCGCCAGCAGCCAAGATCGGGCACGCGGTGAAAAACTGTTTTTT.

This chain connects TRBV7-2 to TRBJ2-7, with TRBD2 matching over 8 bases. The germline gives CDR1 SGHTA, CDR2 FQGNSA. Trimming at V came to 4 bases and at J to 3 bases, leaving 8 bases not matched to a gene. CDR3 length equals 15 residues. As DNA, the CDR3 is TGTGCCAGCAGCTCCCAAGCGGGAGCCCGCTACGAGCAGTACTTC. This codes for CASSSQAGARYEQYF.

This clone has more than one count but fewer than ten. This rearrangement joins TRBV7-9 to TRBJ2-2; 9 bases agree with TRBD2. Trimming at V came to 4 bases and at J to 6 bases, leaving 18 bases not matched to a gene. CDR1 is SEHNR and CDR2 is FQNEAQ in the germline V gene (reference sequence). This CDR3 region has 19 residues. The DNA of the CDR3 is TGTGCCAGCAGCTCCCCGACCCTGAGGACTAGCGTTCTGGCCGGGGAGCTGTTTTTT. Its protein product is CASSSPTLRTSVLAGELFF.

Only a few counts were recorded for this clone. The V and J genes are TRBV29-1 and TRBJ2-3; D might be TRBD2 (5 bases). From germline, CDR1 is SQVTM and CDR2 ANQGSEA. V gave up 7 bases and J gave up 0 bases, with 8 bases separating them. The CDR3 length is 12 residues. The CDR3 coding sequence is TGCAGCGCCGGGAAGAGCACAGATACGCAGTATTTT. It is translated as CSAGKSTDTQYF.

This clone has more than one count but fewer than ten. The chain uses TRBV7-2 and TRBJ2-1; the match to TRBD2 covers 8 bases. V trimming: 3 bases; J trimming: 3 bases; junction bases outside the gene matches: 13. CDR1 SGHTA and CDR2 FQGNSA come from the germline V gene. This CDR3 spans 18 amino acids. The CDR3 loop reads CASSFVLAAGGYYNEQFF. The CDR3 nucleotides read TGTGCCAGCAGCTTCGTATTAGCCGCGGGAGGTTACTACAATGAGCAGTTCTTC.

CDR3: CASSPAGGGYQPQHF. CDR3 nucleotides: TGTGCCAGCTCTCCCGCCGGAGGGGGCTATCAGCCCCAGCATTTT. J is TRBJ1-5 and V is TRBV18, with 7 positions matching TRBD1. V shed 6 bases and J 5 bases; nucleotides not matched to a gene: 10. The CDR3 is 15 amino acids. Per germline, CDR1 KGHSH and CDR2 LQKENI.

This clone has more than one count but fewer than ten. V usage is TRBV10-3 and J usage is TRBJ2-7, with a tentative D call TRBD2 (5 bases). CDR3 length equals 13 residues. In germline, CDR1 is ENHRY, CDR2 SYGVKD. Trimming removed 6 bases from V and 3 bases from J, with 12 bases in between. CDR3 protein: CAIRRTENYEQYF. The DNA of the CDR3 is TGTGCCATCAGGCGGACTGAGAACTACGAGCAGTACTTC.

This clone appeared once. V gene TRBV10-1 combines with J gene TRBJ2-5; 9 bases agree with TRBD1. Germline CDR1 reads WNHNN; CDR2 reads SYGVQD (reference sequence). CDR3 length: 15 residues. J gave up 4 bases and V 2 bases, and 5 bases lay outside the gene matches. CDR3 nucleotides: TGCGCCAGCAGTGAGAACAGGGGGCTCGGAGAGACCCAGTACTTC. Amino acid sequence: CASSENRGLGETQYF.